This passage covers 21 T cell receptor beta chains from one sample sequenced in a study of cytomegalovirus exposure and HLA in healthy donors. The PCR employed 60 Vbeta primers together with 13 Jbeta primers. Using immunoSEQ multiplex PCR, the repertoire was profiled, and TCRdb retains in-frame clones only, with some absent. This repertoire shows about 140,000 clones, roughly two thirds found once; its top ten account for 13% to 15%. Sequencing was performed on PBMCs. The receptor source for this set is a human donor in good health.

The chain couples TRBV2 to TRBJ2-6, with D possibly matching TRBD1 (6 bases). There are 17 residues in the CDR3. V lost 4 bases and J 0 bases, leaving 13 bases between the germline ends. Germline CDR1 is SNHLY and CDR2 is FYNNEI. The CDR3 region has the DNA TGTGCCAGCAGTGCCGGGACACTCGCCTCTGGGGCCAACGTCCTGACTTTC. Its protein product is CASSAGTLASGANVLTF.

This clone was counted only a few times. J is TRBJ2-7 and V is TRBV7-9; 9 positions match TRBD2. Germline assignment: CDR1 SEHNR and CDR2 FQNEAQ (reference sequence). Trimming removed 0 bases from V and 0 bases from J; junction bases left unmatched: 6. This CDR3 is built from 17 residues. The chain's CDR3 is CASSLASGGRASYEQYF. CDR3 nucleotides: TGTGCCAGCAGCTTAGCGTCGGGCGGGAGGGCCTCCTACGAGCAGTACTTC.

The rearrangement links TRBV5-1 to TRBJ2-3; unclear D gene. Trimming shortened V by 0 bases and J by 7 bases, and 6 bases separated the two germline ends. The CDR3 is made up of 12 amino acids. Germline CDR1 reads SGHRS; CDR2 reads YFSETQ. The CDR3 region is CASSLVAHTQYF. The CDR3, as DNA: TGCGCCAGCAGCTTGGTGGCCCATACGCAGTATTTT.

The chain links TRBV5-4 to TRBJ2-1, with D tentatively TRBD2 (6 bases). Germline assignment: CDR1 SGHNT and CDR2 YYREEE (reference sequence). The CDR3 contains 18 residues. The ends were cut back, 4 bases at V and 0 bases at J, with 20 bases in the middle. The CDR3 region has the DNA TGTGCCAGCAGCCTAAGAACCCTAGCGTCGAGCTCCTACAATGAGCAGTTCTTC. Residues: CASSLRTLASSSYNEQFF.

V is TRBV10-1 and J is TRBJ2-3; 7 bases are a match to TRBD1. Germline lookup yields CDR1 WNHNN and CDR2 SYGVQD (reference sequence). Trimming at V came to 5 bases and at J to 1 base, leaving 3 bases not matched to a gene. The length of the CDR3 is 14 residues. This CDR3 is CASSHGQGTDTQYF. In DNA, the CDR3 is TGCGCCAGCAGTCACGGACAGGGCACAGATACGCAGTATTTT.

This sequence joins TRBV5-1 and TRBJ2-2; 10 bases are a match to TRBD2. Germline lookup yields CDR1 SGHRS and CDR2 YFSETQ. V was pared by 1 base and J by 4 bases, with 7 bases of the junction left unmatched. This CDR3 has 17 amino acids. The chain's CDR3 is CASSLRAGGLSTGELFF. CDR3 coding DNA: TGCGCCAGCAGCTTGCGAGCGGGGGGGCTGAGCACCGGGGAGCTGTTTTTT.

The chain joins TRBV5-6 to TRBJ2-7; D not certain. Germline V lookup: CDR1 SGHDT, CDR2 YYEEEE. V was cut by 0 bases and J by 1 base, with 11 bases left in between. The CDR3 is 15 amino acids. The CDR3 DNA sequence: TGTGCCAGCAGCTTGGTACGGTACCTTTCCTACGAGCAGTACTTC. Translation: CASSLVRYLSYEQYF.

The chain is built from TRBV7-8 and TRBJ2-7; D perhaps matches TRBD2 (5 bases). The CDR3 is 14 amino acids. V lost 5 bases to trimming and J lost 0 bases, with 11 bases between them. Germline CDR1 is SGHVS and CDR2 is FQNEAQ. The CDR3 here is CASSPLRGSYEQYF. CDR3 nucleotides: TGTGCCAGCAGCCCCCTTCGGGGCTCCTACGAGCAGTACTTC. Combining the CDR3 with reference TRBV7-8 and TRBJ2-7 gives the whole variable domain GAGVSQSPRYKVAKRGQDVALRCDPISGHVSLFWYQQALGQGPEFLTYFQNEAQLDKSGLPSDRFFAERPEGSVSTLKIQRTQQEDSAVYLCASSPLRGSYEQYFGPGTRLTVT.

The chain is built from TRBV2 and TRBJ2-5; 12 positions agree with TRBD2. Per the germline V gene, CDR1 is SNHLY and CDR2 is FYNNEI. J gave up 14 bases and V 3 bases, and 13 bases lay outside the gene matches. CDR3 length: 15 amino acids. The CDR3 nucleotides are TGTGCCAGCAGTGACTCGACTAGCGGGGGCGCCAAGAGATACTTC. Protein: CASSDSTSGGAKRYF.

V and J are TRBV5-8 and TRBJ2-3; D not resolved. Germline CDR1 SGHTS, CDR2 YDEGEE. This CDR3 comprises 16 residues. V lost 2 bases, J lost 0 bases, and 13 bases lay in between. CDR3 loop: CASSLSQATSTDTQYF. CDR3 sequence (DNA): TGTGCCAGCAGCTTATCTCAGGCCACTAGCACAGATACGCAGTATTTT.

The V gene is TRBV4-1, the J gene TRBJ1-1, with D possibly being TRBD1 (5 bases). Germline V CDR1 and CDR2: MGHRA, YSYEKL. V was pared by 0 bases and J by 1 base, with 24 bases between. CDR3 size: 20 residues. The CDR3 DNA sequence: TGCGCCAGCAGCCAAGACAGGAAGGACATTTTATTTTACGGGAACACTGAAGCTTTCTTT. Translating it yields CASSQDRKDILFYGNTEAFF.

The rearrangement links TRBV6-1 to TRBJ2-7; D is possibly TRBD1 (5 bases). The CDR3 sequence is 15 residues long. Germline V CDR1 and CDR2: MNHNS, SASEGT. V was trimmed by 0 bases and J by 2 bases, leaving 11 bases between them. The CDR3 DNA reads as TGTGCCAGCAGTGAAGCGTGGGGCTTCACCTACGAGCAGTACTTC. The encoded protein is CASSEAWGFTYEQYF.

This clone was picked up one time. The chain joins TRBV5-6 to TRBJ2-7; D call uncertain. Trimming cost V 4 bases and J 4 bases, with 12 bases left between them. The CDR3 length is 13 residues. CDR1 and CDR2 from the germline V gene are SGHDT and YYEEEE. CDR3 amino acids: CASSPQFGYEQYF. In DNA, the CDR3 is TGTGCCAGCAGCCCCCAGTTTGGTTACGAGCAGTACTTC.

The rearrangement joins TRBV25-1 to TRBJ2-1, with 9 bases lining up with TRBD1. V lost 0 bases, J lost 8 bases, and 11 bases stayed unmatched. The CDR3 length is 17 residues. CDR1 MGHDK and CDR2 SYGVNS come from the germline V gene. The CDR3 protein is CASSEYFAGQGSDEQFF. In nucleotides, the CDR3 is TGTGCCAGCAGTGAATATTTCGCGGGACAGGGCTCTGATGAGCAGTTCTTC.

The chain is built from TRBV9 and TRBJ1-1, with TRBD1 as a possible D gene (6 bases). The CDR3 has 14 residues. Germline V gene data show CDR1 as SGDLS and CDR2 as YYNGEE. The V end was cut by 2 bases, the J end by 4 bases, with 12 bases between. DNA of the CDR3: TGTGCCAGCAGCGTCGCAGGGGTGGTCACTGAAGCTTTCTTT. It codes for CASSVAGVVTEAFF.

The chain carries TRBV6-1 and TRBJ2-7; 8 nucleotides agree with TRBD2. Trimming took 0 bases from V and 5 from J; bases not matched to a gene: 6. Germline V gene sequence: CDR1 MNHNS, CDR2 SASEGT. This CDR3 has 15 amino acids. CDR3 region: CASSEAAGVVHEQYF. The CDR3 DNA reads as TGTGCCAGCAGTGAAGCAGCGGGAGTCGTCCACGAGCAGTACTTC.

This chain joins TRBV2 and TRBJ2-4, with 7 positions matching TRBD2. In germline, CDR1 is SNHLY, CDR2 FYNNEI. The CDR3 is 14 residues long. Trimming removed 3 bases from V and 9 bases from J; junction bases left unmatched: 8. CDR3: CASSDGGSGLIQYF. CDR3 nucleotide sequence: TGTGCCAGCAGTGACGGCGGGAGTGGGCTCATTCAGTACTTC.

This chain links TRBV18 with TRBJ2-1; TRBD1 aligns across 10 bases. J lost 7 bases, V lost 5 bases, and 8 bases had no gene match. Germline values: CDR1 KGHSH, CDR2 LQKENI. The length of the CDR3 is 15 residues. In DNA, the CDR3 is TGTGCCAGCTCAGCGACAGGGGGCGCTTTTAATGAGCAGTTCTTC. Its protein product is CASSATGGAFNEQFF.

The chain carries TRBV7-3 and TRBJ2-1; 14 bases match TRBD2. The CDR3 is 16 residues long. Germline CDR1 SGHTA, CDR2 FQGTGA. V was pared by 5 bases and J by 9 bases, with 9 bases of the junction left unmatched. As DNA, the CDR3 is TGTGCCAGCAGCCCAGGGACTAGCGGGAGAAGGAGTGAGCAGTTCTTC. Amino acids: CASSPGTSGRRSEQFF.

V is TRBV28 and J is TRBJ1-5; D is ambiguous. Germline CDR1 and CDR2: MDHEN and SYDVKM. The CDR3 runs 14 residues. Trimming removed 0 bases at V and 4 bases at J, with 7 bases between. CDR3 region: CASSLWGRNQPQHF. DNA of the CDR3: TGTGCCAGCAGTTTATGGGGCCGAAATCAGCCCCAGCATTTT.

In its sample, this clone was seen a few times. The genes are TRBV2 and TRBJ2-6; D may be TRBD2 (5 bases). Trimming took off 7 bases at V and 0 bases at J, with 16 bases between the two ends. The CDR3 is 17 amino acids. Germline loops: CDR1 SNHLY, CDR2 FYNNEI. CDR3: CASKGAGRLSGANVLTF. In DNA form, the CDR3 reads TGTGCCAGCAAGGGCGCGGGCAGACTCTCTGGGGCCAACGTCCTGACTTTC.